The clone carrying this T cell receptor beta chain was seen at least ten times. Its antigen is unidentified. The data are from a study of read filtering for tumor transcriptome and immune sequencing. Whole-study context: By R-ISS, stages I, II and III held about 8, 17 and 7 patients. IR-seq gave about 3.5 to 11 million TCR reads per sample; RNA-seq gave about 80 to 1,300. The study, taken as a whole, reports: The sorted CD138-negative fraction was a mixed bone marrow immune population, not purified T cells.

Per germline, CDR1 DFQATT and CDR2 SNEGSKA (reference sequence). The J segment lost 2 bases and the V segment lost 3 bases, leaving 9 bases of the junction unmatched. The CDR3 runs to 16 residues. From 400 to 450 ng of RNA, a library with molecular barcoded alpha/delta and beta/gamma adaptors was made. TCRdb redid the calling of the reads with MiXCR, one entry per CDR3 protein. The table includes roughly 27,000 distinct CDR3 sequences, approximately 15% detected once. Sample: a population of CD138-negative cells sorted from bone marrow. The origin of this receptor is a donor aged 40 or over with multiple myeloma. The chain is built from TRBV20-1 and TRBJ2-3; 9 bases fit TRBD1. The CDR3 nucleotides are TGCAGTGCTAGTTTTCTGGACAGGGGATTCACAGATACGCAGTATTTT. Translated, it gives CSASFLDRGFTDTQYF.